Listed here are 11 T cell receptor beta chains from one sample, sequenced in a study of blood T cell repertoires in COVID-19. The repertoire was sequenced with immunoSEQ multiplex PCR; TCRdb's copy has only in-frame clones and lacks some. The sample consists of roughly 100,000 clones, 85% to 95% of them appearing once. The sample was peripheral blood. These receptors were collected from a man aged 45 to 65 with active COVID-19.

CDR3 amino acids: CASRDYRYEQYF. The CDR3 DNA is TGTGCCAGCAGGGACTATCGCTACGAGCAGTACTTC. J is TRBJ2-7 and V is TRBV2, with a tentative D call TRBD2 (6 bases). Deletions cut 6 bases from V and 3 bases from J, with 9 bases between. CDR1 and CDR2 from the germline V gene are SNHLY and FYNNEI. CDR3 size: 12 residues.

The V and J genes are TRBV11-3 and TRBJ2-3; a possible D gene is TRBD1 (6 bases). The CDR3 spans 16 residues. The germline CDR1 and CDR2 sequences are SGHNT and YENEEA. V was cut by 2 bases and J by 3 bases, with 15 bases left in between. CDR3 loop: CASSLLRGGGTDTQYF. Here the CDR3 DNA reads TGTGCCAGCAGCTTACTCAGGGGCGGTGGTACAGATACGCAGTATTTT.

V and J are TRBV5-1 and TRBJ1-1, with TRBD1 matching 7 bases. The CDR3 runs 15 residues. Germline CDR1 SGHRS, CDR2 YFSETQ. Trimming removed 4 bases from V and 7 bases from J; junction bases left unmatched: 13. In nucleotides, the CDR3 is TGCGCCAGCAGCGTGACAGGGTCAAGGCCGGGTGAAGCTTTCTTT. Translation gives CASSVTGSRPGEAFF.

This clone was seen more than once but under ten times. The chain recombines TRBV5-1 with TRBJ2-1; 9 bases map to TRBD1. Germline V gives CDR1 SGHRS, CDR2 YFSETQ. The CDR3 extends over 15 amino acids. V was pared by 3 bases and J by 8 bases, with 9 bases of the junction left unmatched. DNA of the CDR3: TGCGCCAGCAGCTCTCCGGGACAGGGCAGGTATGAGCAGTTCTTC. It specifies CASSSPGQGRYEQFF.

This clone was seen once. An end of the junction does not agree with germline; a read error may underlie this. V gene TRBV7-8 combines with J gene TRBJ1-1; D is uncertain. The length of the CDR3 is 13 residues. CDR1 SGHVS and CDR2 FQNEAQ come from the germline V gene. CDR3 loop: CASSLDTNTEAFF. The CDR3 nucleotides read TGTGCCAGCAGTTTAGACACGAACACTGAAGCTTTCTTT.

CDR3 sequence reads: CASLQGYQPQHF. In DNA, the CDR3 is TGTGCCAGCCTCCAGGGTTATCAGCCCCAGCATTTT. V gene TRBV14 combines with J gene TRBJ1-5; possible D gene TRBD1, 5 bases. The CDR3 spans 12 residues. The germline gives CDR1 SGHDN, CDR2 FVKESK. Trimming pared 8 bases from V and 5 bases from J, leaving 10 bases between.

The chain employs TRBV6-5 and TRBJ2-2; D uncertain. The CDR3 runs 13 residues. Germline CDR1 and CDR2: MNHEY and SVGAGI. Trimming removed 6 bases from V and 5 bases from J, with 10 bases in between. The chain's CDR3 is CASSPGATGELFF. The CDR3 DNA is TGTGCCAGCAGCCCCGGAGCTACCGGGGAGCTGTTTTTT.

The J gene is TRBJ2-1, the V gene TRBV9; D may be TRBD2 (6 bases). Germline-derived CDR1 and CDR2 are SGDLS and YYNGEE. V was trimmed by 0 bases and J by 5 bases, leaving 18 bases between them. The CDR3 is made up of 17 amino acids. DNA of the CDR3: TGTGCCAGCAGCGTAGGGCCCCCAACCAGACTAGACAATGAGCAGTTCTTC. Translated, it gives CASSVGPPTRLDNEQFF.

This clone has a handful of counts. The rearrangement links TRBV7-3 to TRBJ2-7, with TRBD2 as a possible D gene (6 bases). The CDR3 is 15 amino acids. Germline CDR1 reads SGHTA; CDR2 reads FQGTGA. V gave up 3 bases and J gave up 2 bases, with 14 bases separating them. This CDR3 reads CASSFLAGRTYEQYF. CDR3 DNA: TGTGCCAGCAGCTTTTTGGCGGGAAGAACCTACGAGCAGTACTTC.

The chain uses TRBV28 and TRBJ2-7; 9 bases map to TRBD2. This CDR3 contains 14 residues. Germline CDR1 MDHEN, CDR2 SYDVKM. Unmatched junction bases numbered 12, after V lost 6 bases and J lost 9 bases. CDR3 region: CASSRPPTSGLQYF. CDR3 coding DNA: TGTGCCAGCAGCCGCCCACCCACTAGCGGGCTGCAGTACTTC.

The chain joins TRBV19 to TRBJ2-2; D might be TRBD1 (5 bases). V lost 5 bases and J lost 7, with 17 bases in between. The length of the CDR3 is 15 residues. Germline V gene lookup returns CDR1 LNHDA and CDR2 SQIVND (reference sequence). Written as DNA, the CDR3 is TGTGCCAGTAGTCTGCTCTGGGGCCGAGGCGGGGAGCTGTTTTTT. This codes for CASSLLWGRGGELFF.